This T cell receptor beta chain was documented in a study of STAT5B mutations in CD4+ large granular lymphocyte leukemia. The wider study: The CDR3 'QG' motif was associated with a particular HLA allele among healthy donors. Study conclusions and caveats: Data were not HLA-matched across samples.

About this clone: Its antigen remains unknown.

Produced via immunoSEQ multiplex PCR; TCRdb's table is partial and in-frame only. The sample includes 25,000 to 30,000 clones, approximately 84% of them seen just once. Germline lookup yields CDR1 SNHLY and CDR2 FYNNEI. The CDR3 sequence is 15 residues long. Trimming shortened V by 8 bases and J by 1 base, and 16 bases separated the two germline ends. This chain joins TRBV2 and TRBJ2-3, with a tentative D call TRBD2 (7 bases). This sequence originates from a human donor in good health. Sample: CD4+ T cells from blood buffy coats. The CDR3 loop is CASGGGSGRTDTQYF. Written as DNA, the CDR3 is TGTGCCAGCGGGGGCGGGAGCGGTCGCACAGATACGCAGTATTTT.